The 12 T cell receptor beta chains given below trace back to one sample, sequenced in a study of CD8 T cells in ankylosing spondylitis. A single record per CDR3 protein comes from TCRdb applying MiXCR to the 5' RACE reads. Among 350,000 or so distinct CDR3 sequences listed, roughly 14% were seen once. Material: blood, either unsorted or a sorted T cell fraction (not recorded which). Receptors were obtained from a male donor with ankylosing spondylitis or in good health (not recorded which).

V is TRBV11-1 and J is TRBJ2-3; the match to TRBD1 covers 7 bases. Germline values: CDR1 SGHAT, CDR2 FQDESV (reference sequence). V trimming: 5 bases; J trimming: 9 bases; junction bases outside the gene matches: 23. This CDR3 region has 18 residues. CDR3 in amino acids: CASSPTSLLTGQGDTQYF. The DNA of the CDR3 is TGTGCCAGCAGCCCCACATCACTTTTGACAGGGCAGGGAGACACGCAGTATTTT.

This clonotype has a count of ten or more. The chain joins TRBV15 to TRBJ1-2; TRBD1 is a possible D gene (5 bases). V shed 0 bases and J shed 3 bases, with 11 bases lying between them. The CDR3 totals 15 residues. Per germline, CDR1 LNHNV and CDR2 YYDKDF (reference sequence). The CDR3 protein is CATSRDGGTDYGYTF. In DNA form, the CDR3 reads TGTGCCACCAGCAGAGATGGGGGGACTGACTATGGCTACACCTTC.

The V call is TRBV18, the J call TRBJ2-7; a possible D gene is TRBD1 (5 bases). CDR1 is KGHSH and CDR2 is LQKENI in the germline V gene. CDR3 size: 14 residues. V lost 3 bases and J lost 2, with 11 bases in between. CDR3: CASSPPQGPYEQYF. In nucleotides, the CDR3 is TGTGCCAGCTCACCTCCCCAGGGCCCCTACGAGCAGTACTTC.

This clonotype has a handful of counts. The chain recombines TRBV5-1 with TRBJ1-6, with TRBD1 as a possible D gene (6 bases). Germline V gene lookup returns CDR1 SGHRS and CDR2 YFSETQ. The CDR3 contains 14 residues. The V end lost 5 bases, the J end lost 9 bases, and 15 bases lay between the germline ends. The CDR3 sequence: CASRPTGMGSPLHF. Written as DNA, the CDR3 is TGCGCCAGCAGGCCAACAGGGATGGGTTCACCCCTCCACTTT.

This clonotype was seen a few times. The V gene is TRBV10-3, the J gene TRBJ1-1, with D tentatively TRBD1 (5 bases). V was trimmed by 7 bases and J by 5 bases, leaving 23 bases between them. In germline, CDR1 is ENHRY, CDR2 SYGVKD. CDR3 length equals 16 residues. CDR3 nucleotide sequence: TGTGCCATCACCCATACCCCTCAGGGAAAAGGGACTGAAGCTTTCTTT. Its translation: CAITHTPQGKGTEAFF.

The J gene is TRBJ2-1, the V gene TRBV2; no definite D call. This CDR3 spans 14 amino acids. The germline V gene encodes CDR1 SNHLY and CDR2 FYNNEI. Trimming took off 6 bases at V and 7 bases at J, with 16 bases between the two ends. Here the CDR3 DNA reads TGTGCCAGCAGAGGTCCCTCGCGTGCGAATGAGCAGTTCTTC. Protein product: CASRGPSRANEQFF.

The gene calls are TRBV24-1 and TRBJ2-7, with 7 bases lining up with TRBD1. The CDR3 loop spans 14 amino acids. With 2 bases clipped from V and 3 bases from J, the junction kept 3 bases outside the gene matches. Germline CDR1 KGHDR, CDR2 SFDVKD. CDR3 loop: CATSDSDRDYEQYF. CDR3 in DNA: TGTGCCACCAGTGATTCCGACAGGGACTACGAGCAGTACTTC.

This rearrangement joins TRBV3-1 to TRBJ1-5; D possibly corresponds to TRBD1 (6 bases). Per germline, CDR1 LGHDT and CDR2 YNNKEL (reference sequence). The CDR3 totals 14 residues. Trimming cost V 1 base and J 4 bases, with 8 bases left between them. The CDR3 reads CASSQAGQNQPQHF. CDR3 nucleotide sequence: TGTGCCAGCAGCCAAGCCGGACAGAATCAGCCCCAGCATTTT.

For the CDR3, the DNA is TGTGCCACCCACAACCCGACAGGGGGCGGCTACACCTTC. This translates into CATHNPTGGGYTF. The chain joins TRBV28 to TRBJ1-2, with 10 bases fitting TRBD1. This CDR3 is built from 13 residues. Trimming cost V 10 bases and J 8 bases; bases outside gene matches: 10. The germline gives CDR1 MDHEN, CDR2 SYDVKM.

This clonotype was seen a handful of times. J is TRBJ2-3 and V is TRBV9; TRBD2 matches at 9 bases. In germline, CDR1 is SGDLS, CDR2 YYNGEE. This CDR3 is 16 amino acids long. V was clipped by 2 bases and J by 4 bases; unmatched bases: 8. This CDR3 reads CASSVSGGPGADTQYF. In DNA, the CDR3 is TGTGCCAGCAGCGTTAGCGGGGGACCGGGTGCAGATACGCAGTATTTT.

The chain uses TRBV5-1 and TRBJ2-6; TRBD1 matches at 9 bases. This CDR3 comprises 18 residues. The V and J ends lost 4 bases and 1 base, in that order; junction bases with no gene match: 9. Germline V gene lookup returns CDR1 SGHRS and CDR2 YFSETQ. The CDR3 loop is CASSARDRVSSGANVLTF. The CDR3 DNA reads TGCGCCAGCAGCGCCCGGGACAGGGTATCTTCTGGGGCCAACGTCCTGACTTTC. Using reference TRBV5-1 and TRBJ2-6 for the parts outside the CDR3, the full variable domain is KAGVTQTPRYLIKTRGQQVTLSCSPISGHRSVSWYQQTPGQGLQFLFEYFSETQRNKGNFPGRFSGRQFSNSRSEMNVSTLELGDSALYLCASSARDRVSSGANVLTFGAGSRLTVL.

This clonotype was found a few times. The rearrangement links TRBV29-1 to TRBJ2-7; maybe TRBD1 (5 bases). Trimming took 4 bases from V and 5 from J, leaving 15 bases between them. Germline CDR1 is SQVTM and CDR2 is ANQGSEA. This CDR3 comprises 13 residues. CDR3 region: CSVARPGIHEQYF. The CDR3 DNA follows: TGCAGCGTTGCTCGACCAGGGATTCACGAGCAGTACTTC.